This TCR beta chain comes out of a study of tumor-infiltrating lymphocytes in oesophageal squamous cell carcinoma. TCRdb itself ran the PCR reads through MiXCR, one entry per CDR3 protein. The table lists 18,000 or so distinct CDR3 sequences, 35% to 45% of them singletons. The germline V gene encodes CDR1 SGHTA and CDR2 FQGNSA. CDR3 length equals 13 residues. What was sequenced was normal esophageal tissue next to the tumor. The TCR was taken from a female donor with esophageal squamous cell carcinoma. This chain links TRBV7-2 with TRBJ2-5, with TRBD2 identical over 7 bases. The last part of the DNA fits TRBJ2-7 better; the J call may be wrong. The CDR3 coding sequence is TGTGCCAGCAGCGCTGTTGGGGGGGGCGAGCAGTACTTC. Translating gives CASSAVGGGEQYF.